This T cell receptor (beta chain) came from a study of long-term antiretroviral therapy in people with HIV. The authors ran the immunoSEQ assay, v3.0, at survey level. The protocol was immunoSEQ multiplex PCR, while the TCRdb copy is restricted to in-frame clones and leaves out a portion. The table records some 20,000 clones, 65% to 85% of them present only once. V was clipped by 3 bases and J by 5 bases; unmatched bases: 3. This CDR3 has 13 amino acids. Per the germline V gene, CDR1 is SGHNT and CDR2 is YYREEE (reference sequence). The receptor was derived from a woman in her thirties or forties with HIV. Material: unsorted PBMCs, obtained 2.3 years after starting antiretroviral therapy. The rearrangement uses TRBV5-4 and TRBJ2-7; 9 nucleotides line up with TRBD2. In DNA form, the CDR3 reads TGTGCCAGCAGCTCGCGGGAGGGCCACGAGCAGTACTTC. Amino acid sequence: CASSSREGHEQYF.